This entry features one T cell receptor beta chain sequence. Antigen specificity is unknown. Noted time point: week 35, safety follow-up. Doses comprised 300 ug of mutant IDH1 20-mer peptide each, plus topical imiquimod. Patients came in for eight vaccinations, in weeks 1, 3, 5, 7, 11, 15, 19 and 23. The data were taken from a study of a mutant IDH1 vaccine in newly diagnosed glioma. The CDR3 is 16 residues long. Germline V lookup: CDR1 SEHNR, CDR2 FQNEAQ (reference sequence). After removal of 5 bases from V and 4 bases from J, the junction contained 7 bases not matched to a gene. Some clones are missing from TCRdb's copy, which holds only in-frame ones; the method was immunoSEQ multiplex PCR. The sample yields some 29,000 clones, around 76% seen once.

The receptor's source is a man aged 50 to 60 with glioma. Specimen: PBMCs, collected from a glioma patient whose treatment included an IDH1 peptide vaccine. The V gene is TRBV7-9, the J gene TRBJ1-6, with 8 bases lining up with TRBD1. As DNA, the CDR3 is TGTGCCAGCAGCACAACTGACAGGGGATATAATTCACCCCTCCACTTT. Its translation is CASSTTDRGYNSPLHF.